Listed here are 10 T cell receptor beta chains from one sample, sequenced in a study of OX40 agonist ivuxolimab in advanced cancers. TCRdb's copy holds only in-frame clones and misses some; the assay was immunoSEQ multiplex PCR. The sample lists some 60,000 clones; about 90% were seen once. Material: CD4+ or CD8+ T cells sorted from blood, obtained in a trial of the OX40 agonist ivuxolimab. All receptors come from an adult with an advanced solid tumor such as melanoma, head and neck, liver or kidney cancer.

This clone appeared once. The chain has TRBV21-1 and TRBJ2-3; the listed D gene, TRBD2, was not tested against the DNA. TRBV21-1 is recorded as a pseudogene. The CDR3 sequence is 14 residues long. CDR3 residues: CASPEMGEGDTQYF. The CDR3 coding sequence is TGTGCCAGCCCCGAGATGGGGGAGGGAGATACGCAGTATTTT.

This chain links TRBV11-3 with TRBJ2-5; 8 bases agree with TRBD1. Germline V CDR1 and CDR2: SGHNT, YENEEA. Losses at the gene ends were 5 bases for V and 1 base for J; bases not matched to a gene: 9. This CDR3 region has 16 residues. Written as DNA, the CDR3 is TGTGCCAGCAGCCCAGGGGGCCGGAGCCGCCAAGAGACCCAGTACTTC. Its protein product is CASSPGGRSRQETQYF.

V is TRBV2 and J is TRBJ2-5; 7 bases match TRBD2. CDR1 is SNHLY, CDR2 FYNNEI, per germline. V dropped 6 bases and J dropped 1; count of bases not matched to a gene: 5. CDR3 length: 14 amino acids. CDR3 in amino acids: CASRPGLPQETQYF. CDR3 in DNA: TGTGCCAGCAGGCCGGGACTACCCCAAGAGACCCAGTACTTC.

V usage is TRBV6-6 and J usage is TRBJ1-4; D gene uncertain. The CDR3 sequence is 14 residues long. Germline CDR1 is MNHNY and CDR2 is SVGAGI (reference sequence). V lost 2 bases and J 10 bases, leaving 14 bases between the germline ends. The DNA for the CDR3 is TGTGCCAGCAGTTACGAGGGCCTGAAGCCAAAACTGTTTTTT. It is translated as CASSYEGLKPKLFF.

Written as DNA, the CDR3 is TGTGCCAGCAGGCTAAACACCGGGGAGCTGTTTTTT. Amino acids: CASRLNTGELFF. This chain joins TRBV6-5 and TRBJ2-2, with D unresolved. Trimming removed 6 bases at V and 2 bases at J, with 4 bases between. The CDR3 runs to 12 residues. Germline V gene data show CDR1 as MNHEY and CDR2 as SVGAGI.

About this clone: The junction departs from germline at one end; a sequencing error may be responsible. J is TRBJ2-7 and V is TRBV6-1, with 9 bases fitting TRBD2. The CDR3 sequence is 14 residues long. Germline CDR1 is MNHNS and CDR2 is SASEGT. CDR3: CASSTGTSSHEQYF. The CDR3 DNA sequence: TGTGCCAGCAGCACCGGGACTAGCTCCCACGAGCAGTACTTC.

The rearrangement links TRBV2 to TRBJ2-3, with TRBD2 as a possible D gene (6 bases). V gave up 5 bases and J gave up 4 bases, with 16 bases separating them. CDR1 SNHLY and CDR2 FYNNEI come from the germline V gene. The CDR3 is made up of 15 amino acids. Here the CDR3 reads CASSYPGLTADTQYF. The DNA for the CDR3 is TGTGCCAGCAGTTACCCGGGACTCACCGCAGATACGCAGTATTTT.

This chain joins TRBV4-2 and TRBJ2-1; no definite D call. V was clipped by 1 base and J by 7 bases, with 14 bases between them. Looked up from germline, CDR1 is LGHNA and CDR2 is YNFKEQ. This CDR3 comprises 15 residues. The CDR3 reads CASSQVGVVGNEQFF. The CDR3 nucleotides are TGTGCCAGCAGCCAAGTTGGGGTGGTGGGAAATGAGCAGTTCTTC.

The V gene is TRBV14, the J gene TRBJ2-7, with TRBD2 matching over 9 bases. Germline V lookup: CDR1 SGHDN, CDR2 FVKESK. The V segment lost 2 bases and the J segment 12 bases; nucleotides outside the gene matches: 8. The CDR3 is made up of 13 amino acids. The CDR3 DNA is TGTGCCAGCAGCCAAAATTTAGCGGGAGCCTCGTACTTC. Translation: CASSQNLAGASYF.

The chain couples TRBV18 to TRBJ2-7; possible D gene TRBD2, 6 bases. This CDR3 is 15 amino acids long. CDR1 and CDR2 from the germline V gene are KGHSH and LQKENI. The germline V and J ends were trimmed by 3 bases and 1 base, with 13 bases remaining between them. CDR3 residues: CASSPEHGGSYEQYF. CDR3 sequence (DNA): TGTGCCAGCTCACCCGAGCACGGGGGTTCCTACGAGCAGTACTTC.